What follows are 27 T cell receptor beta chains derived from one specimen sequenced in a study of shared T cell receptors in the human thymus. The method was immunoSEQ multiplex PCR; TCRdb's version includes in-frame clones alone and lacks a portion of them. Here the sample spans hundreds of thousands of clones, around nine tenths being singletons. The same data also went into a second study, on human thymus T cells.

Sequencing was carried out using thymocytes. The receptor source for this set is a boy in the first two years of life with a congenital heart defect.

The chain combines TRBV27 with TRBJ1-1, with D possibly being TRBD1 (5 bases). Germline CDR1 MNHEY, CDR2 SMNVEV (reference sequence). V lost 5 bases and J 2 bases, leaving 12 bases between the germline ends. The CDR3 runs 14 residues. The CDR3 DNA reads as TGTGCCAGCAGTGCCCGACAGTATAACACTGAAGCTTTCTTT. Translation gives CASSARQYNTEAFF.

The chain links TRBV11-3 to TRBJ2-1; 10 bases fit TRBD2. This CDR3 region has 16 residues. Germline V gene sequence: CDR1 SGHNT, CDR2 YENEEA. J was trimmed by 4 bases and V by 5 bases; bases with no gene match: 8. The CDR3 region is CASSRIAGGGYNEQFF. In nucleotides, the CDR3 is TGTGCCAGCAGCCGAATAGCGGGAGGAGGGTACAATGAGCAGTTCTTC.

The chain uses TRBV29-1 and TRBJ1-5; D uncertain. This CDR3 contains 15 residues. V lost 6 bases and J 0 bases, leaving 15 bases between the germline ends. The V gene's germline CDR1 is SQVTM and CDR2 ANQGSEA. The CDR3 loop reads CSVVDFPYSNQPQHF. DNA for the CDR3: TGCAGCGTCGTGGACTTCCCCTATAGCAATCAGCCCCAGCATTTT.

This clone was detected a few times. The CDR3 sequence is CASSFALLAGGRHEQYF. CDR3 bases: TGTGCCAGCAGCTTCGCCTTACTAGCGGGAGGGCGCCACGAGCAGTACTTC. The V call is TRBV7-2, the J call TRBJ2-7, with 13 bases that match TRBD2. V lost 3 bases, J lost 5 bases, and 10 bases stayed unmatched. The CDR3 has 17 amino acids. CDR1 and CDR2 from the germline V gene are SGHTA and FQGNSA. The variable domain in full, completed from reference TRBV7-2 and TRBJ2-7, reads GAGVSQSPSNKVTEKGKDVELRCDPISGHTALYWYRQSLGQGLEFLIYFQGNSAPDKSGLPSDRFSAERTGGSVSTLTIQRTQQEDSAVYLCASSFALLAGGRHEQYFGPGTRLTVT.

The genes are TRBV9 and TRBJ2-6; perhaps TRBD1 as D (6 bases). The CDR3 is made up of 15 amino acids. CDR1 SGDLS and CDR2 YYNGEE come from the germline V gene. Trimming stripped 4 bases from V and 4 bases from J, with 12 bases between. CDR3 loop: CASSTQGWGANVLTF. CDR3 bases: TGTGCCAGCAGCACACAGGGTTGGGGGGCCAACGTCCTGACTTTC.

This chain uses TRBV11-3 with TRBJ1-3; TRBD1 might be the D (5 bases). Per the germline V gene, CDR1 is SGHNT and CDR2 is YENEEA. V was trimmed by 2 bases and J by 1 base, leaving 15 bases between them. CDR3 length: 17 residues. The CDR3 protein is CASSLFSGDRSGNTIYF. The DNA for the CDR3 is TGTGCCAGCAGCTTATTTTCGGGGGACCGTTCTGGAAACACCATATATTTT.

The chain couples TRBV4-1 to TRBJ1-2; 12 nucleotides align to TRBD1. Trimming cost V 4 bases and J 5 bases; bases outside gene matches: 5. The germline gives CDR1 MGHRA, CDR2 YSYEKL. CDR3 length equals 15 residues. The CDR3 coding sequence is TGCGCCAGCAGCCCCGGGACAGGGGGCCGGTATGGCTACACCTTC. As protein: CASSPGTGGRYGYTF.

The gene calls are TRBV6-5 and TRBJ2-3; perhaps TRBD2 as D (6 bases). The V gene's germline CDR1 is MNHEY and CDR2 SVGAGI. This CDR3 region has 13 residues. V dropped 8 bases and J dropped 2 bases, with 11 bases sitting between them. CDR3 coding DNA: TGTGCCAGCTGGGGGACTTTCACAGATACGCAGTATTTT. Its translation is CASWGTFTDTQYF.

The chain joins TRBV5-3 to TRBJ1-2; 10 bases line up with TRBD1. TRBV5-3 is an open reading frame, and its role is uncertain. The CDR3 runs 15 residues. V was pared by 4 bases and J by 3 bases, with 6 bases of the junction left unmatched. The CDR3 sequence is CARSPLGTGDYGYTF. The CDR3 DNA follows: TGTGCCAGAAGCCCCTTGGGGACAGGGGACTATGGCTACACCTTC.

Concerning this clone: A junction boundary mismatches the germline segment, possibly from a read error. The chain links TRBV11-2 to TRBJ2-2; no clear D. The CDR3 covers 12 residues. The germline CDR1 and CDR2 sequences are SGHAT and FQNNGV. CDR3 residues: CASSLDPPELFF. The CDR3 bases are TGTGCCAGCAGCCTAGATCCTCCGGAGCTGTTTTTT.

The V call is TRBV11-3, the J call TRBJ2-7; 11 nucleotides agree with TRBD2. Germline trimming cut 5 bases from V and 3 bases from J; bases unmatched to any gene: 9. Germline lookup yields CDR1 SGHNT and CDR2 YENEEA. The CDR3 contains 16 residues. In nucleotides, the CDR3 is TGTGCCAGCAGCCATTTGACTAGCGGGGACCGCTACGAGCAGTACTTC. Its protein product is CASSHLTSGDRYEQYF.

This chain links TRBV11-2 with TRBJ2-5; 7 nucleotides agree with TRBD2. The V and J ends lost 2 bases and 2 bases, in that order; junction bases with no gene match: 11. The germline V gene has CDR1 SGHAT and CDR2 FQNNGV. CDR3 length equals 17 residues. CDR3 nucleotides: TGTGCCAGCAGCTTAAGAGGGCTAGCGGACCTTCAAGAGACCCAGTACTTC. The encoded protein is CASSLRGLADLQETQYF.

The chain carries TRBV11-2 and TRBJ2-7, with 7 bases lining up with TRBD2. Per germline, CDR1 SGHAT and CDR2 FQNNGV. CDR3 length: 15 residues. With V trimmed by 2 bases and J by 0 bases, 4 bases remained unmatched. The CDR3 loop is CASSLMSGDSYEQYF. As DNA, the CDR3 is TGTGCCAGCAGCTTAATGAGCGGGGACTCCTACGAGCAGTACTTC. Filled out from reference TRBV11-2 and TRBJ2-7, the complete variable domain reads EAGVAQSPRYKIIEKRQSVAFWCNPISGHATLYWYQQILGQGPKLLIQFQNNGVVDDSQLPKDRFSAERLKGVDSTLKIQPAKLEDSAVYLCASSLMSGDSYEQYFGPGTRLTVT.

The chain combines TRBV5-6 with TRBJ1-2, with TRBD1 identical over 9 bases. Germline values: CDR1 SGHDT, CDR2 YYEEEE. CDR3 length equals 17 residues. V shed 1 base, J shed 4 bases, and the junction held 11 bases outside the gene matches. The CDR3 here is CASSLILRQGEAYGYTF. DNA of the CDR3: TGTGCCAGCAGCTTGATTCTCAGACAGGGGGAGGCCTATGGCTACACCTTC.

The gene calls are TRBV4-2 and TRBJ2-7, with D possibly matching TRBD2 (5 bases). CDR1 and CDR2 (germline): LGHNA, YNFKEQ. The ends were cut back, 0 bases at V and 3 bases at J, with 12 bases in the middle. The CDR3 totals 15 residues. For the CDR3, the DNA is TGTGCCAGCAGCCAAGATTTGCAGACTAACTACGAGCAGTACTTC. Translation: CASSQDLQTNYEQYF.

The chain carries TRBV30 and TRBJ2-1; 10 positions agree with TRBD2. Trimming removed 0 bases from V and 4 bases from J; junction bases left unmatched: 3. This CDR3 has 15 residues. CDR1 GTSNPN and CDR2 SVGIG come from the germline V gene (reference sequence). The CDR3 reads CAWSVQREGYNEQFF. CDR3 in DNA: TGTGCCTGGAGTGTACAGCGGGAGGGATACAATGAGCAGTTCTTC.

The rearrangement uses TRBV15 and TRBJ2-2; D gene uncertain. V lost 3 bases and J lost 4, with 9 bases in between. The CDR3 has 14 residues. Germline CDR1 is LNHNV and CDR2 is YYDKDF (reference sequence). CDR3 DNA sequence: TGTGCCACCAGCAGGGCCCGCGGCACCGGGGAGCTGTTTTTT. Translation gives CATSRARGTGELFF.

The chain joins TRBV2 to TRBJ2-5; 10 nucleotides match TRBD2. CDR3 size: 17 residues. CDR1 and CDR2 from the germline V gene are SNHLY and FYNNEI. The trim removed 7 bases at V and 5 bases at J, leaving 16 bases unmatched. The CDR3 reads CASTQEAGGPVAETQYF. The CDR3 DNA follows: TGTGCCAGCACCCAGGAAGCGGGAGGGCCCGTCGCGGAGACCCAGTACTTC.

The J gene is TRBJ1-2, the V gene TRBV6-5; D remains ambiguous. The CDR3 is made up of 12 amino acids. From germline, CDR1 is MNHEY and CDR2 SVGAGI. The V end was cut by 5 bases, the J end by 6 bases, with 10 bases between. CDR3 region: CASSRGRHGYTF. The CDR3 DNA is TGTGCCAGCAGTCGGGGTCGGCATGGCTACACCTTC.

The CDR3 sequence is CASSWDRVTEAFF. The DNA for the CDR3 is TGCGCCAGCAGCTGGGACAGGGTCACTGAAGCTTTCTTT. V gene TRBV5-1 combines with J gene TRBJ1-1; 9 nucleotides line up with TRBD1. This CDR3 has 13 residues. Germline loops: CDR1 SGHRS, CDR2 YFSETQ. The junction had 1 base not matched to a gene; V was cut back by 3 bases and J by 4 bases.

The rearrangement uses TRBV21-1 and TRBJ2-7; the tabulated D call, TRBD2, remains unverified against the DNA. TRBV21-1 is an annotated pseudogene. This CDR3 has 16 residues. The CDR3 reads CASSIGLAGTAYEQYF. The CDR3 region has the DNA TGTGCCAGCAGCATAGGACTAGCGGGAACGGCCTACGAGCAGTACTTC.

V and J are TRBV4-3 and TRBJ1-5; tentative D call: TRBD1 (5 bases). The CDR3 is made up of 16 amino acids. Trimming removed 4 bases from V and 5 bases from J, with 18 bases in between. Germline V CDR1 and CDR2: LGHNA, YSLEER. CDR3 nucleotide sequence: TGCGCCAGCAGCCCCACCCGGGGGGGACCCTATCAGCCCCAGCATTTT. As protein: CASSPTRGGPYQPQHF.

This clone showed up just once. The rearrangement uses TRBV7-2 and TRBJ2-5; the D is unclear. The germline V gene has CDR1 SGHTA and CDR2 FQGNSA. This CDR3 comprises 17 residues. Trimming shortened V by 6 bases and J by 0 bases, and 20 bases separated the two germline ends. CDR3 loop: CASRASGQAPNQETQYF. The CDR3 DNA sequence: TGTGCCAGCAGGGCGTCAGGCCAGGCCCCCAACCAAGAGACCCAGTACTTC.

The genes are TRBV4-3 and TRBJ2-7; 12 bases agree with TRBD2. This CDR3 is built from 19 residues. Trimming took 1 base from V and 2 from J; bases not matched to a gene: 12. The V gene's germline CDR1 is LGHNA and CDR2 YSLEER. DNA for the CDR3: TGCGCCAGCAGCCAAGGGAGGAGACTAGCGGGAGAAGGCCCCTACGAGCAGTACTTC. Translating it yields CASSQGRRLAGEGPYEQYF.

The CDR3 region is CASSGGGGDTEAFF. The DNA of the CDR3 is TGTGCCAGCAGTGGTGGGGGGGGAGACACTGAAGCTTTCTTT. The gene calls are TRBV2 and TRBJ1-1; a weak D match, TRBD1 (5 bases). This CDR3 region has 14 residues. From germline, CDR1 is SNHLY and CDR2 FYNNEI. Between the trimmed V and J ends, which lost 4 bases and 3 bases, there was a span of 12 bases.

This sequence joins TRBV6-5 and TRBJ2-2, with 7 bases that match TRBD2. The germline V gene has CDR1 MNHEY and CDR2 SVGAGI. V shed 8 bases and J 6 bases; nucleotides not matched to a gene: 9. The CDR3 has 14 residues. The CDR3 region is CASGRGKRPGELFF. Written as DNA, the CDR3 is TGTGCCAGCGGGCGGGGGAAGAGGCCCGGGGAGCTGTTTTTT.

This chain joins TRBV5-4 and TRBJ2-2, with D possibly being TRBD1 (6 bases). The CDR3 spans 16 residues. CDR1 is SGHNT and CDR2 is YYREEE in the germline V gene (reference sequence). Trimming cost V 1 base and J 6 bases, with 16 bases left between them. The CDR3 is CASSLWGTGPSGELFF. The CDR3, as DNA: TGTGCCAGCAGCTTGTGGGGTACAGGGCCCTCCGGGGAGCTGTTTTTT.